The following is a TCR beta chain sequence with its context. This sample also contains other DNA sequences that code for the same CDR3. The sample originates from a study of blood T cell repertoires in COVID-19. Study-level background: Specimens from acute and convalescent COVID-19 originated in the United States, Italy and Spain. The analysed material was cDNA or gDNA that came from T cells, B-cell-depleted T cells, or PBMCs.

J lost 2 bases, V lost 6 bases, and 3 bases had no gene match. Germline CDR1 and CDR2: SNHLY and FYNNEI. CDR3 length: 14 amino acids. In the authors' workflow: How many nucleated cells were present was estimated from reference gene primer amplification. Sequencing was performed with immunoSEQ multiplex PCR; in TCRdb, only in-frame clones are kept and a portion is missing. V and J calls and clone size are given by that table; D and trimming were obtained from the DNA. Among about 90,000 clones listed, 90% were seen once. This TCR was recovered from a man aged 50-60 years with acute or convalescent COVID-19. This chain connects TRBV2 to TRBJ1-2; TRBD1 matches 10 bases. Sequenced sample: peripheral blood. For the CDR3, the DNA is TGTGCCAGCAGCCGACAGGGGGCCAACTATGGCTACACCTTC. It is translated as CASSRQGANYGYTF.